Listed below are T cell receptor beta chains from one sample, sequenced in a study of blood T cell repertoires in COVID-19. Generated by immunoSEQ multiplex PCR, the TCRdb table keeps only in-frame clones and is missing some. This table has about 200,000 clones, approximately 83% appearing once. Sequences were obtained from PBMCs or T cells enriched from blood (not recorded which). These receptors were collected from a man between 40 and 49 years old who had recovered from COVID-19. The CDR3 runs from the conserved cysteine through the conserved F or W. Fields, in order: V gene, J gene, clone size, D gene, CDR3 DNA, CDR3 protein. The D gene is left open where the match is weak. Clone size is stated in some rows and not others, as once, few, many or a class when expanded.

TRBV6-5	TRBJ1-2	once	NA	TGTGCCAGCAGTTCCTCAAGACGGGGTAACTATGGCTACACCTTC	CASSSSRRGNYGYTF
TRBV4-3	TRBJ2-1	NA	NA	TGCGCCAGCAGCCAAGATCGCCCCCGCGGGCGCTCCTACAATGAGCAGTTCTTC	CASSQDRPRGRSYNEQFF
TRBV10-1	TRBJ2-3	NA	NA	TGCGCCAGCAGTGAGGCGACAGGACCACCAGATACGCAGTATTTT	CASSEATGPPDTQYF
TRBV5-5	TRBJ1-6	NA	NA	TGTGCCAGCAGCTTGGGCAGGGCGGGGACACCCCTCCACTTT	CASSLGRAGTPLHF
TRBV24-1	TRBJ1-5	NA	TRBD1	TGTGCCACCAGTGATACAAGGACAGGAGGTCGTCAGCCCCAGCATTTT	CATSDTRTGGRQPQHF
TRBV6-5	TRBJ2-1	few	TRBD2	TGTGCCAGCGGGGTAGCTAGCGGGGGGGCAGTTGAGCAGTTCTTC	CASGVASGGAVEQFF
TRBV5-1	TRBJ2-7	NA	NA	TGCGCCAGCAGCTTGGATTGGAGCTCCTACGAGCAGTACTTC	CASSLDWSSYEQYF
TRBV5-1	TRBJ1-1	once	NA	TGCGCCAGCAAGATTCAGGGGCAGGGCACTGAAGCTTTCTTT	CASKIQGQGTEAFF
TRBV11-3	TRBJ2-1	NA	TRBD2	TGTGCCAGCAGCACGTCCGGGACTACCTATTACAATGAGCAGTTCTTC	CASSTSGTTYYNEQFF
TRBV7-2	TRBJ1-5	NA	NA	TGTGCCAGCAGCCCCCAATACAGAGGCAATCAGCCCCAGCATTTT	CASSPQYRGNQPQHF
TRBV28	TRBJ2-7	NA	NA	TGTGCCAGCAGTTTATGGCAGGGCACCTCCTACGAGCAGTACTTC	CASSLWQGTSYEQYF
TRBV4-2	TRBJ2-3	once	TRBD2	TGTGCCAGCAGTGAGGGACTAGCGGGGGGCCGGGGCACAGATACGCAGTATTTT	CASSEGLAGGRGTDTQYF
TRBV7-9	TRBJ1-2	NA	NA	TGTGCCAGCAGCTTTGGACTGCACTGGGTATGGTATGGCTACACCTTC	CASSFGLHWVWYGYTF
TRBV19	TRBJ1-2	once	NA	TGTGCCAGTAGTACTTTGACAGAAAACTATGGCTACACCTTC	CASSTLTENYGYTF
TRBV19	TRBJ1-3	NA	NA	TGTGCCAGTAGTATTACAGCAGGGATCTCTGGAAACACCATATATTTT	CASSITAGISGNTIYF
TRBV7-2	TRBJ2-7	NA	NA	TGTGCCAGCAGCTGGGGGACTCTCAAAACCTTTGCTGAGCAGTACTTC	CASSWGTLKTFAEQYF
TRBV28	TRBJ1-2	once	TRBD1	TGTGCCAGCAGTGACAGACAGGGGGTTCGGTATGGCTACACCTTC	CASSDRQGVRYGYTF
TRBV19	TRBJ1-5	NA	NA	TGTGCCAGTAGTATGCCAGGTCAAAGTCAGCCCCAGCATTTT	CASSMPGQSQPQHF
TRBV7-9	TRBJ1-4	NA	TRBD1	TGTGCCAGCAGCCCCCGGGACAGGGGAGTTGAAAAACTGTTTTTT	CASSPRDRGVEKLFF
TRBV3-1/TRBV3-2	TRBJ1-1	NA	NA	TGTGCCAGCAGCCAATATGTCGGTAGCACTGAAGCTTTCTTT	CASSQYVGSTEAFF
TRBV6-5	TRBJ1-4	NA	TRBD1	TGTGCCAGCATGACAGGGATTGCAACTAATGAAAAACTGTTTTTT	CASMTGIATNEKLFF
TRBV5-4	TRBJ2-3	NA	TRBD1	TGTGCCAGCAGCCAACCGGGACAGGGCGCAGATACGCAGTATTTT	CASSQPGQGADTQYF
TRBV10-3	TRBJ1-5	NA	NA	TGTGCCATCAGTGAGTCCCAGGGGATCGGGCATAATCAGCCCCAGCATTTT	CAISESQGIGHNQPQHF
TRBV15	TRBJ1-6	few	TRBD1	TGTGCCACCAGCAGATCGGGACAGGACGGTTCACCCCTCCACTTT	CATSRSGQDGSPLHF
TRBV2	TRBJ2-5	NA	NA	TGTGCCAGCAGTGAACTCCGGGCGGGTATGGAGACCCAGTACTTC	CASSELRAGMETQYF
TRBV6-2/TRBV6-3	TRBJ1-1	NA	TRBD1	TGTGCCAGCAGTCGGACAGGGTGGATTGAAGCTTTCTTT	CASSRTGWIEAFF
TRBV4-2	TRBJ1-2	few	TRBD1	TGTGCCAGCAGCTATGAGACCCCGGGACAGGGGGCTCTCGGCTACACCTTC	CASSYETPGQGALGYTF
TRBV30	TRBJ2-2	NA	TRBD1	TGTGCCTGGAGGGACAGGGGTTCCGGGGAGCTGTTTTTT	CAWRDRGSGELFF
TRBV5-6	TRBJ1-2	NA	TRBD1	TGTGCCAGCAGCTTGCCCACAGGGGGCGATGGCTACACCTTC	CASSLPTGGDGYTF
TRBV2	TRBJ1-1	NA	NA	TGTGCCAGCATCCGGGAAACGAACACTGAAGCTTTCTTT	CASIRETNTEAFF
TRBV11-2	TRBJ2-5	NA	TRBD2	TGTGCCAGCAGCCGTCCGACTAGCGGGGGAGAGACCCAGTACTTC	CASSRPTSGGETQYF
TRBV2	TRBJ2-1	once	NA	TGTGCCAGCAGTGGGACTCACCACGTCAATGAGCAGTTCTTC	CASSGTHHVNEQFF
TRBV2	TRBJ1-5	NA	NA	TGTGCCAGCAGTAAGGGGACACTCAATCAGCCCCAGCATTTT	CASSKGTLNQPQHF
TRBV11-1	TRBJ1-1	NA	TRBD1	TGTGCCAGCAGCTCTCAGGGGGCTGACATGAACACTGAAGCTTTCTTT	CASSSQGADMNTEAFF
TRBV3-1/TRBV3-2	TRBJ1-2	NA	NA	TGTGCCAGCAGCCAAGACACAGACCTCGTCTATGGCTACACCTTC	CASSQDTDLVYGYTF
TRBV7-9	TRBJ1-4	NA	NA	TGTGCCAGCAGCCAACAGGAACCCAATGAAAAACTGTTTTTT	CASSQQEPNEKLFF
TRBV19	TRBJ2-1	NA	NA	TGTGCCAGTAGTACTTTAGCTTCTTCTCACAATGAGCAGTTCTTC	CASSTLASSHNEQFF
TRBV15	TRBJ2-5	NA	TRBD1	TGTGCCACCAGCAGAGATCGGACAGGGCCAGAGACCCAGTACTTC	CATSRDRTGPETQYF
TRBV30	TRBJ1-2	once	TRBD1	TGTGCCTGGCTAAGGAGGGGGCTCGGCTATGGCTACACCTTC	CAWLRRGLGYGYTF
TRBV27	TRBJ1-6	NA	NA	TGTGCCAGCAGTTTATCGTTGGGGAGCTCCTATAATTCACCCCTCCACTTT	CASSLSLGSSYNSPLHF
TRBV3-1/TRBV3-2	TRBJ1-1	NA	NA	TGTGCCAGCAGCCAACACGGCTCCCACAGTCTTGCTGAAGCTTTCTTT	CASSQHGSHSLAEAFF